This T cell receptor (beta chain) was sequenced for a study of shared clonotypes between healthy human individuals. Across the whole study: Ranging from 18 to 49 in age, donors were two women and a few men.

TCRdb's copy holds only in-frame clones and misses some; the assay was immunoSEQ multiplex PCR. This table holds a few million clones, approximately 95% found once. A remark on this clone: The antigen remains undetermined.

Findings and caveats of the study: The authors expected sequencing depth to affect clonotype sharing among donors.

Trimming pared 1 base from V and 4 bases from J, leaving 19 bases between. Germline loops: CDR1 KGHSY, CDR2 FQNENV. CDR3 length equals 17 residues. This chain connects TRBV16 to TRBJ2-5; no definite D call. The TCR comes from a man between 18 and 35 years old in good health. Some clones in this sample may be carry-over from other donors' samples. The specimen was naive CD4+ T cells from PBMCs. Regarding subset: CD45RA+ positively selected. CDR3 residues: CASSQWDRTRITETQYF. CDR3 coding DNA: TGTGCCAGCAGCCAATGGGATCGGACCCGCATCACAGAGACCCAGTACTTC.